This is a list of T cell receptor beta chains from one sample in a study of T cell responses to AZD1222 COVID-19 vaccine. TCRdb's copy holds only in-frame clones and misses some; the assay was immunoSEQ multiplex PCR. The sample comprises 110,000 or so clones, over 75% of which are singletons, and around 13% rests with the top ten. The sample in question was peripheral blood, obtained on day 0 of MenACWY control vaccination. The source of these receptors is an adult in good health. Both conserved end residues are part of each CDR3. D genes are given only for firm matches. The size field is filled for only some rows; it gives once, few, many or a size class.

D gene	J gene	V gene	clone size	CDR3 protein	CDR3 DNA
TRBD1	TRBJ2-5	TRBV18	NA	CASTGQGGQETQYF	TGTGCCAGCACCGGACAGGGGGGCCAAGAGACCCAGTACTTC
TRBD2	TRBJ2-7	TRBV19	NA	CASSISSGGPYEQYF	TGTGCCAGTAGTATCAGCAGCGGGGGACCCTACGAGCAGTACTTC
TRBD1	TRBJ2-5	TRBV30	NA	CAWNAGTAYQETQYF	TGTGCCTGGAATGCAGGGACAGCGTACCAAGAGACCCAGTACTTC
TRBD1	TRBJ1-3	TRBV2	NA	CASSVEGTAGNTIYF	TGTGCCAGCAGTGTCGAAGGGACAGCTGGAAACACCATATATTTT
NA	TRBJ2-2	TRBV11-2	NA	CASSPFPGELFF	TGTGCCAGCAGCCCCTTCCCCGGGGAGCTGTTTTTT
NA	TRBJ2-3	TRBV10-3	NA	CAISAYSTDTQYF	TGTGCCATCAGTGCTTATAGCACAGATACGCAGTATTTT
TRBD2	TRBJ2-3	TRBV6-2/TRBV6-3	NA	CASSYLPGGSTDTQYF	TGTGCCAGCAGTTACTTGCCGGGGGGGAGCACAGATACGCAGTATTTT
NA	TRBJ1-1	TRBV20-1	NA	CSASPEGLEAFF	TGCAGTGCTAGTCCAGAAGGGTTAGAAGCTTTCTTT
NA	TRBJ1-4	TRBV9	NA	CASSPSGSVLPNEKLFF	TGTGCCAGCAGCCCATCGGGGAGTGTACTTCCTAATGAAAAACTGTTTTTT
NA	TRBJ2-3	TRBV21-1	NA	CASSARAPMRVSSGCGFGQYF	TGTGCCAGCAGCGCTAGAGCCCCTATGAGGGTTTCTAGCGGGTGCGGCTTTGGGCAGTATTTT
NA	TRBJ1-5	TRBV30	NA	CAWSPGGPSQPQHF	TGTGCCTGGAGCCCGGGGGGTCCCAGTCAGCCCCAGCATTTT
TRBD1	TRBJ1-1	TRBV23-1	NA	CASSQQRTGVRMNTEAFF	TGCGCCAGCAGTCAACAGAGGACAGGGGTTCGGATGAACACTGAAGCTTTCTTT
TRBD1	TRBJ1-1	TRBV5-1	NA	CASSLGTGGTEAFF	TGCGCCAGCAGCTTGGGGACAGGGGGAACTGAAGCTTTCTTT
NA	TRBJ1-3	TRBV28	NA	CASSLSGSSGNTIYF	TGTGCCAGCAGTTTATCGGGCAGCTCTGGAAACACCATATATTTT
NA	TRBJ2-6	TRBV27	once	CASKKQAPGANVLTF	TGTGCCAGCAAAAAACAGGCCCCTGGGGCCAACGTCCTGACTTTC
NA	TRBJ2-1	TRBV5-5	NA	CASSPTGYEQFF	TGTGCCAGCAGCCCCACCGGCTATGAGCAGTTCTTC
NA	TRBJ2-5	TRBV6-4	NA	CASSDSPRIRIETQYF	TGTGCCAGCAGTGACTCCCCGCGGATTCGAATAGAGACCCAGTACTTC
NA	TRBJ2-2	TRBV7-2	once	CASSLYGVNTGELFF	TGTGCCAGCAGCTTATACGGGGTGAACACCGGGGAGCTGTTTTTT
NA	TRBJ1-5	TRBV19	NA	CASSIASGLQPQHF	TGTGCCAGTAGTATAGCTTCGGGGTTGCAGCCCCAGCATTTT
NA	TRBJ1-2	TRBV2	NA	CASSDGLRALGYTF	TGTGCCAGCAGTGATGGGCTGAGGGCGCTGGGCTACACCTTC
TRBD2	TRBJ2-5	TRBV2	few	CASSVGTSGGETQYF	TGTGCCAGCAGCGTCGGGACTAGCGGGGGAGAGACCCAGTACTTC
TRBD1	TRBJ1-1	TRBV9	NA	CASSPGGQKNTEAFF	TGTGCCAGCAGCCCCGGGGGACAGAAGAACACTGAAGCTTTCTTT
TRBD1	TRBJ1-1	TRBV5-1	once	CASSGTGTNTEAFF	TGCGCCAGCAGTGGGACAGGGACGAACACTGAAGCTTTCTTT
NA	TRBJ2-3	TRBV4-3	NA	CASSQETETDTSTDTQYF	TGCGCCAGCAGCCAAGAGACAGAAACCGACACTAGCACAGATACGCAGTATTTT
NA	TRBJ2-1	TRBV7-2	NA	CASSIRGNNEQFF	TGTGCCAGCAGCATCCGGGGGAACAATGAGCAGTTCTTC